This T cell receptor beta chain was recovered during a study of blood T cell repertoires in COVID-19 (dated by TCRdb to 2020 to 2022). The study in broad terms: Samples covering the acute and convalescent phases of COVID-19 were provided by collaborators in the United States, Italy and Spain. The repertoires were released in a freely available public database intended as a resource for research on the immune response to SARS-CoV-2. The prospective study material was composed of cDNA or gDNA derived from T cells, B-cell-depleted T cells, or PBMCs. Where available, HLA class I and class II types were taken from metadata supplied by the sample provider and were not determined by assay-based typing. Deeply sampled blood TCRbeta repertoires from subjects exposed to, actively infected with, or recovered from COVID-19 were included in the dataset. The samples were drawn from the first 160 participants of the ongoing ImmuneRACE study and from 1,200 or so subjects provided by 6 global collaborators. A de-identified subject ID, COVID-19 status, age in years and sex were almost always included in the sample metadata. Overall study results and their limits: The amount of clinical and demographic metadata varied by source and participant and was provided uncurated.

In the prospective study, participants were 18 to 89 years old, resided in about two dozen geographic areas of the United States, and were enrolled through a virtual design. Cohort assignment in the prospective study relied on participant-reported clinical history from a screening survey and a study questionnaire. Each participant in the prospective study had whole blood, serum and a nasopharyngeal or oropharyngeal swab collected by mobile phlebotomists. Prospective study participants could optionally give additional blood draws and questionnaires over a roughly 2-month period. Blood samples from the prospective study were shipped frozen or at room temperature prior to DNA extraction. Comments on this clone: This clone's antigen is unknown. Base quality data are lacking; no much larger clone is found one base away.

V is reduced by 4 bases and J by 3 bases, leaving a spacing of 13 bases between them. CDR3 length: 14 amino acids, cysteine to phenylalanine. Here the CDR3 DNA is all that survives: 42 bases in frame from base 1. CDR1 and CDR2 are read off the germline V gene as KGHSH and LQKENI. TCRbeta CDR3 regions were amplified from genomic DNA by means of the immunoSEQ Assay, a bias-controlled multiplex PCR. The original pipeline was this. Nucleated cell counts per sample were estimated from amplification of reference gene primers within the assay. To quantify the absolute abundance of each unique TCRbeta CDR3 rearrangement, sequence reads were collapsed and filtered. For each sample, productive Simpson clonality was calculated as the square root of Simpson's diversity index across productive rearrangements. In TCRdb, the immuneACCESS table is reduced to in-frame sequences with V and J assigned. These tables do not hold every clone; where another copy was compared, an unresolved V gene accounts for under half, and the others remain unexplained. The DNA gave D and trimming, while V, J and clone size come from that table. A total of a few hundred thousand clones appear in this sample, nearly 90% of them only once. 4% to 5.5% of the sample goes to the ten largest clones.

The TCR was taken from a woman aged 18-29 years with acute COVID-19. Sequencing input: PBMCs or T cells enriched from blood (not recorded which). The receptor chain draws on TRBV18 and TRBJ2-7; no D gene call is confident. The CDR3 has the sequence CASSLTEFYYEQYF. The nucleotide sequence is given as TGTGCCAGCTCACTAACGGAGTTCTACTACGAGCAGTACTTC. With all but the CDR3 taken from the reference TRBV18 and TRBJ2-7 genes, the full variable domain is: NAGVMQNPRHLVRRRGQEARLRCSPMKGHSHVYWYRQLPEEGLKFMVYLQKENIIDESGMPKERFSAEFPKEGPSILRIQQVVRGDSAAYFCASSLTEFYYEQYFGPGTRLTVT.